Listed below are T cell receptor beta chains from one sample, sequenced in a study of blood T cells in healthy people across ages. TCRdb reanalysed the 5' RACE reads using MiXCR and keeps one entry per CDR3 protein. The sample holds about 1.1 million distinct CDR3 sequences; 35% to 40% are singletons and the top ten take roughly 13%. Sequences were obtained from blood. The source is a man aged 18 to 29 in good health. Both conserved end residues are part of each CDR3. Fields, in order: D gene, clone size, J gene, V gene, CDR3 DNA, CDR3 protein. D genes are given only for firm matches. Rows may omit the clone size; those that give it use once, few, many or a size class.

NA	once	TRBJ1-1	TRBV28	TGTGCCAGCAGTTTGCCGGTGAGACAGGCCGAAGCTTTCTTT	CASSLPVRQAEAFF
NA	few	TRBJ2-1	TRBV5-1	TGCGCCAGCAGCTCCACCGGGGGGCACAATGAGCAGTTCTTC	CASSSTGGHNEQFF
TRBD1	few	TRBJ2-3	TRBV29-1	TGCAGCGTTGGAAGAGGGACAGCTAACACAGATACGCAGTATTTT	CSVGRGTANTDTQYF
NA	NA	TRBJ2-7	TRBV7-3	TGTGCCAGCAGTGACGGACAGAACAATGAGCAGTACTTC	CASSDGQNNEQYF
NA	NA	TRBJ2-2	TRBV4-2	TGTGCCAGCAGGGACGACCCTTGGGGAAACACCGGGGAGCTGTTTTTT	CASRDDPWGNTGELFF
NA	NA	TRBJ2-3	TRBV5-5	TGTGCCAGCAGCTTGGCGGCTAGCGATGGGACGCAGTATTTT	CASSLAASDGTQYF
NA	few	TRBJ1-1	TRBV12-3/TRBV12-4	TGTGCCAGCACCTCATTGGGGGGTGAAGCTTTCTTT	CASTSLGGEAFF
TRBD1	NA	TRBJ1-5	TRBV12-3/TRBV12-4	TGTGCCAGCAGTCTAAGACAGGGGGCAAAGCAGCCCCAGCATTTT	CASSLRQGAKQPQHF
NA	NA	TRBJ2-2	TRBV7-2	TGTGCCAGCAGCACCGACCGGAACACCGGGGAGCTGTTTTTT	CASSTDRNTGELFF
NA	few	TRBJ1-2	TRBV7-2	TGTGCCAGCAGTAATGGAGGCGTTCCCAACTATGGCTACACCTTC	CASSNGGVPNYGYTF
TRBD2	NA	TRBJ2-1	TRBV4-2	TGTGCCAGCAGCCAAGATGAACTAGCGGAGCAGTTCTTC	CASSQDELAEQFF
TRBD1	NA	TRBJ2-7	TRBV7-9	TGTGCCAGCAGCCCCCTTTCTCGGGACAGGGTATCCTACGAGCAGTACTTC	CASSPLSRDRVSYEQYF
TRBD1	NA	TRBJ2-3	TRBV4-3	TGCGCCAGCAGCCAGACAGGGGATATCTCAGATACGCAGTATTTT	CASSQTGDISDTQYF
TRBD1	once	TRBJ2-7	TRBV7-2	TGTGCCAGCAGCTTAGCCCCGTTAGGGGGCAGTATGAATGAGCAGTACTTC	CASSLAPLGGSMNEQYF
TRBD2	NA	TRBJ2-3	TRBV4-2	TGTGCCAGCAGCCAGTATACTACGGGAGGGGCCGGTAGCACAGATACGCAGTATTTT	CASSQYTTGGAGSTDTQYF
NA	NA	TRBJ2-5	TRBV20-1	TGCAGTGCTGTGGATCGTCACTCCTCAGGGACCCAGTACTTC	CSAVDRHSSGTQYF
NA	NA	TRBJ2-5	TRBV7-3	TGTGCCAGCAGCTCCTTACAGGGATACCATGAGCAGTACTTC	CASSSLQGYHEQYF
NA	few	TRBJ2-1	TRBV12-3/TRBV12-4	TGTGCCAGCAGTCGGTCCGAGGGGGATGAGCAGTTTTTC	CASSRSEGDEQFF
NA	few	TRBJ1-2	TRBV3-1	TGTGCCAGCAGCCAAGCGGCCTATAACTATGGCTACACCTTC	CASSQAAYNYGYTF
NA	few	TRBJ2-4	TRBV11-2	TGTGCCAGCAGCTTAGGAGGAGCCCTAAACATTCAGTACTTC	CASSLGGALNIQYF
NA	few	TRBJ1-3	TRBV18	TGTGCCAGCTCACCAGGGCAGGGGAGCTCTGGAAACACCATATATTTT	CASSPGQGSSGNTIYF
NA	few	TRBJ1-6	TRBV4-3	TGCGCCAGCAGCCGGTATACCGGGAGCTCCTATAATTCACCCCTCCACTTT	CASSRYTGSSYNSPLHF
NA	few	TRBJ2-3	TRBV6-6	TGTGCCAGCAGTGTAAGGGATGCTGATACGCAGTATTTT	CASSVRDADTQYF
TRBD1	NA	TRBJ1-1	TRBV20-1	TGCAGTGCTAGATTCTTCGGACAGGTCAACACTGAAGCTTTCTTT	CSARFFGQVNTEAFF
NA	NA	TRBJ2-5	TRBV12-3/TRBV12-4	TGTGCCAGCACCCTAATGGCAGGACAAGAGACCCAGTACTTC	CASTLMAGQETQYF
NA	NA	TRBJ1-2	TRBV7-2	TGTGCCAGCAGCTTATCAGGGGCCGCCACTCGTAACTATGGCTACACCTTC	CASSLSGAATRNYGYTF
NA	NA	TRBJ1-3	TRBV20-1	TGCAGTGCTAGGCCTCCGTCCTCTGGAAACACCATATATTTT	CSARPPSSGNTIYF
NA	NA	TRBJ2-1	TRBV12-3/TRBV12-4	TGTGCCAGCAGTGTAATGGGTAGCAATGAGCAGTTCTTC	CASSVMGSNEQFF
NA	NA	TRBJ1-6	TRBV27	TGTGCCAGCAGTTACACAGGGTTGGGTAATTCACCCCTCCACTTT	CASSYTGLGNSPLHF
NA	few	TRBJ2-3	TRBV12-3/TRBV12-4	TGTGCCAGCAGTTTATCAGGGGGGGGATTAGATACGCAGTATTTT	CASSLSGGGLDTQYF
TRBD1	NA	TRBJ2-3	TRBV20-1	TGCAGTGCTAGATCGGGACAGCACACTTCTAGCACAGATACGCAGTATTTT	CSARSGQHTSSTDTQYF
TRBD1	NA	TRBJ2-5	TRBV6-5	TGTGCCAGCAGTTACCCCGGGACAGGGGAAGAGACCCAGTACTTC	CASSYPGTGEETQYF
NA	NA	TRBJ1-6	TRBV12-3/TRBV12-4	TGTGCCAGTTGGGGGGGGTTCGGTTCACCCCTCCACTTT	CASWGGFGSPLHF
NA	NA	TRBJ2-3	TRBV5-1	TGCGCCAGCAGCTTATCACCAGCGGATACGCAGTATTTT	CASSLSPADTQYF